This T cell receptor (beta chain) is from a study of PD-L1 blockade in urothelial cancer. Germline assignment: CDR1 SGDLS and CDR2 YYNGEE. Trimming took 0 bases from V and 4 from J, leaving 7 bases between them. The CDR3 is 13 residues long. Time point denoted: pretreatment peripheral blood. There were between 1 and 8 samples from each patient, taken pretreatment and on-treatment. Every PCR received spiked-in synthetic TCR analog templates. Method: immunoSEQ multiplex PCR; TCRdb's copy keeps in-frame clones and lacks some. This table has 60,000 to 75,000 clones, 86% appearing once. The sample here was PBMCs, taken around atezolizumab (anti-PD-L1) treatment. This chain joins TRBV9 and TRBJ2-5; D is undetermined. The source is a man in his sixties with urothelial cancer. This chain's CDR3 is CASSVDSVETQYF. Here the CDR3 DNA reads TGTGCCAGCAGCGTAGATTCGGTAGAGACCCAGTACTTC.